A selection of T cell receptor beta chains follows, all from one sample in a study of molecular identifiers for immune sequencing clone quantification. TCRdb analysed the PCR reads with MiXCR anew, one entry per CDR3 protein. There are nearly 650,000 distinct CDR3 sequences in the sample; roughly 23% occur only once, and 0.78% lies in the top ten. The sample consisted of naive CD8+ T cells from blood, with Jurkat cell RNA spiked in. The receptor source for this set is a human donor in good health. Some libraries in this study had Jurkat cell RNA spiked in. Each CDR3 is given with its conserved first and last residue. The order of the fields is V gene, clone size, J gene, CDR3 length, D gene, CDR3 DNA, CDR3 protein. The D gene is left open where the match is weak. Clone size appears in some rows only: once, few, many, or a class for an expanded clone.

>TRBV15|.|TRBJ2-2|17|TRBD1
TGTGCCACCAGCAGGGACCGACAGGGTCGCGCCACCGGGGAGCTGTTTTTT
CATSRDRQGRATGELFF
>TRBV7-9|many|TRBJ2-2|16|TRBD1
TGTGCCAGCAGCCCCACAGGGGGCAGGAACACCGGGGAGCTGTTTTTT
CASSPTGGRNTGELFF
>TRBV4-3|many|TRBJ2-3|14|.
TGCGCCAGCGGGCAAGGCGGGCGCACAGATACGCAGTATTTT
CASGQGGRTDTQYF
>TRBV9|many|TRBJ1-1|17|.
TGTGCCAGCAGCGCACCTCCCCACCTCGCCATGGAGACTGAAGCTTTCTTT
CASSAPPHLAMETEAFF
>TRBV20-1|many|TRBJ2-7|13|.
TGCAGTGCTAGAGGATCAGCATTCCACGAGCAGTACTTC
CSARGSAFHEQYF
>TRBV7-9|many|TRBJ2-1|17|.
TGTGCCAGCAGCTTCTTCGGGACTCAGGGGAATCGGGATGAGCAGTTCTTC
CASSFFGTQGNRDEQFF
>TRBV24-1|.|TRBJ1-2|11|TRBD1
TGTGCCACCCGGGACAGTATCGGCTACACCTTC
CATRDSIGYTF
>TRBV5-1|many|TRBJ1-1|16|.
TGCGCCAGCAGCTTGGTGTTCGGGGGGGCCTACACTGAAGCTTTCTTT
CASSLVFGGAYTEAFF
>TRBV5-4|many|TRBJ2-7|15|TRBD1
TGTGCCAGCAGCCTAACAGGGGTCCACTCCTACGAGCAGTACTTC
CASSLTGVHSYEQYF
>TRBV4-2|.|TRBJ2-7|14|.
TGTGCCAGCAGCCAGGATGAGGGGAACTACGAGCAGTACTTC
CASSQDEGNYEQYF
>TRBV13|many|TRBJ1-1|13|.
TGTGCCAGCAGCTCAGAGGGGAATACTGAAGCTTTCTTT
CASSSEGNTEAFF
>TRBV24-1|.|TRBJ2-1|13|TRBD2
TGTGCCACCAGGACTAGCGGGAACAATGAGCAGCTCTTC
CATRTSGNNEQLF
>TRBV3-1|.|TRBJ1-2|16|.
TGTGCCAGCAGCCAACCCAGAAACACTGGCCTCTATGGCTACACCTTC
CASSQPRNTGLYGYTF
>TRBV7-2|many|TRBJ2-1|15|TRBD2
TGTGCCAGCAGCCAAGGGACTAGCGGGGGAACGAAGCAGTTCTTC
CASSQGTSGGTKQFF
>TRBV12-3/TRBV12-4|.|TRBJ2-7|13|TRBD2
TGTGCCAGCAAGCTCACCGGGACTAACGAGCAGTACTTC
CASKLTGTNEQYF
>TRBV7-9|few|TRBJ2-5|14|TRBD1
TGTGCCAGCAGCCCAAGGGACAGGGGAGAGGCCCAGTACTTC
CASSPRDRGEAQYF
>TRBV6-2/TRBV6-3|few|TRBJ2-6|17|.
TGTGCCAGCAGTTATAAGATTCGGCCCTCTGGGGCCAACGTCCTGACTTTC
CASSYKIRPSGANVLTF
>TRBV4-3|.|TRBJ1-6|19|.
TGCGCCAGCAGCCAAGATTGGGATTTGAAGAGCTCCTATAATTCACCCCTCCACTTT
CASSQDWDLKSSYNSPLHF
>TRBV21-1|few|TRBJ2-2|12|.
TGTGCCAGCCCTGTCCTTTCCGGGGAGCTGTTTTTT
CASPVLSGELFF
>TRBV12-3/TRBV12-4|few|TRBJ2-1|17|.
TGTGCCAGCAGTTTAGATACGACGGGATCTGCCTACAATGAGCAGTTCTTC
CASSLDTTGSAYNEQFF
>TRBV5-4|many|TRBJ2-7|14|TRBD2
TGTGCCAGCAGCTTTGCTAGCGGGAGTTACGAGCAGTACTTC
CASSFASGSYEQYF
>TRBV12-3/TRBV12-4|many|TRBJ2-5|12|.
TGTGCCAGCAGTCCCCTACAAGAGACCCAGTACTTC
CASSPLQETQYF
>TRBV19|few|TRBJ1-5|14|.
TGTGCCAGTAGTATGTTCCAGGGCGGACAGCCCCAGCATTTT
CASSMFQGGQPQHF
>TRBV2|many|TRBJ2-7|15|.
TGTGCCAGCAGCGGAATAGGGGGATTGGGGTACGAGCAGTACTTC
CASSGIGGLGYEQYF
>TRBV29-1|many|TRBJ2-2|11|.
TGCAGCGTTGAAGTTCAGGGGAGGCGGTTTTTT
CSVEVQGRRFF
>TRBV3-1|many|TRBJ2-3|15|.
TGTGCCAGCAGCCAAGCTCTCGATAGGGCCGATACGCAGTATTTT
CASSQALDRADTQYF
>TRBV6-5|.|TRBJ2-4|13|TRBD1
TGTGCCAGCACTGGGAACAGGGGATACATTCAGTACTTC
CASTGNRGYIQYF
>TRBV27|many|TRBJ1-4|16|TRBD1
TGTGCCAGCAGTTTATCGTACGGGACAGGCTCTGAAAAACTGTTTTTT
CASSLSYGTGSEKLFF
>TRBV7-9|.|TRBJ1-6|16|.
TGTGCCAGCAGCCTAGGGGGGGACGTGAACAATTCACCCCTCCACTTT
CASSLGGDVNNSPLHF
>TRBV9|many|TRBJ2-3|16|.
TGTGCCAGCAGCGTAGCGGGGGACAGCATCACAGATACGCAGTATTTT
CASSVAGDSITDTQYF
>TRBV21-1|few|TRBJ2-7|13|.
TGTGCCAGGGTTGGGGGAAGCTCCTACGAGCAGTACTTC
CARVGGSSYEQYF
>TRBV4-1|few|TRBJ2-1|15|TRBD2
TGCGCCAGCAGTGAGACTAGCGGGGGTTACAATGAGCAGTTCTTC
CASSETSGGYNEQFF
>TRBV7-2|many|TRBJ2-3|15|TRBD1
TGTGCCAGCAGCTATTGGACAGGGGGGGTAGATACGCAGTATTTT
CASSYWTGGVDTQYF
>TRBV6-2/TRBV6-3|many|TRBJ2-2|17|.
TGTGCCAGCAGTTACTCGCCAACAGGGATTTCGACCGGGGAGCTGTTTTTT
CASSYSPTGISTGELFF
>TRBV7-2|many|TRBJ2-7|15|.
TGTGCCAGCAGCTTAGAGGGCTCGGCCTGGGTCGAGCAGTACTTC
CASSLEGSAWVEQYF
>TRBV30|.|TRBJ1-2|12|.
TGTGCCTGTTCCACAGGCAACTATGGCTACACCTTC
CACSTGNYGYTF
>TRBV7-6|many|TRBJ2-3|17|TRBD2
TGTGCCAGCAGCTTGTTTACTAGCGGGGCGGGCACAGATACGCAGTATTTT
CASSLFTSGAGTDTQYF
>TRBV5-1|many|TRBJ2-5|14|.
TGCGCCAGCAGCTTCCTCGGGATTCAAGAGACCCAGTACTTC
CASSFLGIQETQYF
>TRBV30|.|TRBJ1-1|13|.
TGTGCCTGGAGTGTAACCATGAACACTGAAGCTTTCTTT
CAWSVTMNTEAFF
>TRBV28|.|TRBJ1-3|17|.
TGTGCCAGCAGTGACCCCTGGCCGGGGTCGGCTGGAAACACCATATATTTT
CASSDPWPGSAGNTIYF
>TRBV6-2/TRBV6-3|few|TRBJ2-7|15|TRBD2
TGTGCCAGCGGATCACCGCTAGCGGGAGTTGGTGAGCAGTACTTC
CASGSPLAGVGEQYF
>TRBV6-2/TRBV6-3|many|TRBJ1-1|14|.
TGTGCCAGCAGTTACTCGATCAGGTCCACTGAAGCTTTCTTT
CASSYSIRSTEAFF
>TRBV20-1|many|TRBJ2-3|16|TRBD2
TGCAGTGTCAGTAGCAGACTAGCGGGACCCACAGATACGCAGTATTTT
CSVSSRLAGPTDTQYF
>TRBV20-1|.|TRBJ2-7|15|TRBD2
TGCAATGCTTCAGAAAGCGGGAGGGCCAACTACGAGCAGTACTTC
CNASESGRANYEQYF
>TRBV28|many|TRBJ2-5|14|.
TGTGCCAGCAGTCTCCGGGAATTCCAAGAGACCCAGTACTTC
CASSLREFQETQYF
>TRBV7-9|many|TRBJ2-4|15|.
TGTGCCAGCAGCTTGGGACTCGGGACCAAAAACATTCAGTACTTC
CASSLGLGTKNIQYF
>TRBV6-1|.|TRBJ2-5|16|TRBD2
TGTGCCAGCAGAAGGACTAGCGGAAACATGGGGGAGACCCAGTACTTC
CASRRTSGNMGETQYF
>TRBV29-1|few|TRBJ1-2|12|.
TGCAGCGTTGTAGTCAGCCCAATGGGCTACACCTTC
CSVVVSPMGYTF
>TRBV4-3|many|TRBJ2-3|14|.
TGCGCCAGCAGCCAAGACAGGGTGATGGATACGCAGTATTTT
CASSQDRVMDTQYF
>TRBV7-2|many|TRBJ2-3|15|TRBD1
TGTGCCAGCACCAACCCCGACAGGGGCACAGATACGCAGTATTTT
CASTNPDRGTDTQYF
>TRBV5-4|few|TRBJ2-1|15|.
TGTGCCAGCAGCGACGGGACAAATAACTACAATGAGCAGTTCTTC
CASSDGTNNYNEQFF
>TRBV5-1|.|TRBJ1-1|14|.
TGCACCAGCAGCTTGGTGGGAAGGTTCACTGAAGCTTTCTTT
CTSSLVGRFTEAFF
>TRBV4-1|.|TRBJ1-1|13|.
TGCGCCAGCAGCCAAGAAGTCAACCTGAGAGCTTTCTTT
CASSQEVNLRAFF